This T cell receptor (beta chain) was recovered during a study of early T cells in non-severe SARS-CoV-2 infection (dated by TCRdb to about 2021). A note on the overall study: Bulk RNA from unsorted whole blood was used for TCR sequencing, so alpha and beta chains could not be paired. General findings and caveats noted by the study authors: Matching against VDJdb was skewed toward anti-spike CD8 responses, likely underestimated virus-specific expansions, and missed private and CD4 specificities.

From a lookup of the germline V gene, CDR1 and CDR2 are MDHEN and SYDVKM. The CDR3 has 14 amino acids, counting the end cysteine and phenylalanine. Of all the DNA, just the CDR3 is kept, 42 bases in frame from base 1. V loses 7 bases, J loses 3 bases, and the germline ends lie 13 bases apart. This clonotype was counted ten times or more. No cognate antigen has been identified for it. No much larger clone is present one base from it, and per-base qualities are unavailable. The library was made by 5' RACE. The listed sequencing device is NextSeq 500. Unique molecular identifiers were attached to individual cDNA molecules in the TCR library protocol so that sequencing error and PCR bias could be corrected. Both TCR alpha and beta chains were sequenced, and tight co-correlation was observed between alpha and beta sequence abundances in each sample. Per the original workflow: Decombinator V4 was used to perform V gene, J gene and CDR3 annotation of TCR sequences. Expanded TCRs were defined as changing significantly between any two time points under a Poisson model with p below 0.0001. TCR abundances were normalised to the total number of TCRs sequenced per sample and expressed as counts per million. TRAV1-2 paired with TRAJ12, TRAJ20 or TRAJ33 defined MAIT TCRs, while TRAV10 paired with TRAJ18 defined iNKT TCRs. VDJdb, accessed 1 November 2021, was searched for CMV, EBV and SARS-CoV-2 annotated TCRs, with TCRs annotated for multiple antigens excluded. The public reads were quality trimmed at Q25 with fastp and then assembled into clones with MiXCR by TCRdb, keeping productive beta chains. Duplicate CDR3 protein sequences are folded into a single record with the most common DNA and genes. These V and J calls are TCRdb output, not the study's own analysis. For this sample there are just under 60,000 distinct CDR3 sequences; 8% to 9% appear just once. The top ten clones comprise 15% to 20% of the sample.

The study was a case-control design nested within a healthcare worker cohort in London, UK, with weekly nasopharyngeal swab PCR tests and blood sampling. Healthcare workers were recruited between 23 and 31 March 2020, during the week of the UK lockdown, and were followed weekly for up to about 16 weeks. This chain joins TRBV28 to TRBJ1-3; the D gene assignment is ambiguous. The receptor's source is an adult who was a healthcare worker with PCR-confirmed SARS-CoV-2 infection or an uninfected control (not recorded which). The sample taken for sequencing was whole blood. The nucleotide sequence reads as follows: TGTGCCAGCACCGAGCTACACCATGGAAACACCATATATTTT. It is translated as CASTELHHGNTIYF. Extended through the reference TRBV28 and TRBJ1-3 proteins, this CDR3 yields the full variable domain: DVKVTQSSRYLVKRTGEKVFLECVQDMDHENMFWYRQDPGLGLRLIYFSYDVKMKEKGDIPEGYSVSREKKERFSLILESASTNQTSMYLCASTELHHGNTIYFGEGSWLTVV.